A single sample is the source of the 9 T cell receptor beta chains below, sequenced in a study of human T cells and chemical hapten exposure. Each CDR3 protein gets one entry after TCRdb re-called the RACE reads with MiXCR. The table lists about 92,000 distinct CDR3 sequences, approximately 9.9% of them singletons. Documented time point: pre-sensitization, week 0. Treatment: therapeutic diphenylcyclopropenone sensitization with weekly scalp DPC. Sequencing used whole blood, obtained in connection with sensitization to the hapten diphenylcyclopropenone (DPC). The receptors shown here come from a woman between 35 and 50 years old with alopecia areata. Some clones in this sample may be carry-over from other donors' samples.

This clonotype came up a few times. This sequence joins TRBV7-9 and TRBJ1-6, with TRBD1 matching over 7 bases. V lost 1 base, J lost 10 bases, and 7 bases stayed unmatched. CDR1 is SEHNR and CDR2 is FQNEAQ in the germline V gene (reference sequence). CDR3 length equals 15 residues. This chain's CDR3 is CASSLVTGNGSPLHF. Here the CDR3 DNA reads TGTGCCAGCAGCTTAGTGACAGGGAATGGGTCACCCCTCCACTTT.

This clonotype was detected a few times. The gene calls are TRBV27 and TRBJ1-6; tentative D call: TRBD1 (5 bases). The germline CDR1 and CDR2 sequences are MNHEY and SMNVEV (reference sequence). With 6 bases removed from V and 3 bases from J, the gap between germline ends came to 12 bases. This CDR3 comprises 15 residues. The CDR3 region is CASSGGRSYNSPLHF. CDR3 DNA: TGTGCCAGCAGCGGGGGACGTAGCTATAATTCACCCCTCCACTTT.

This clonotype was detected a few times. The V gene is TRBV7-9, the J gene TRBJ1-2; a possible D gene is TRBD1 (5 bases). The CDR3 loop spans 12 amino acids. V lost 2 bases, J lost 8 bases, and 9 bases lay in between. Germline CDR1 SEHNR, CDR2 FQNEAQ (reference sequence). The CDR3 DNA is TGTGCCAGCAGCTTAATCAGGGACGGCTACACCTTC. Translation: CASSLIRDGYTF. The complete variable domain, with remaining parts taken from reference TRBV7-9 and TRBJ1-2, reads DTGVSQNPRHKITKRGQNVTFRCDPISEHNRLYWYRQTLGQGPEFLTYFQNEAQLEKSRLLSDRFSAERPKGSFSTLEIQRTEQGDSAMYLCASSLIRDGYTFGSGTRLTVV.

The rearrangement links TRBV7-2 to TRBJ2-7; 9 nucleotides align to TRBD2. The CDR3 is made up of 14 amino acids. Looked up from germline, CDR1 is SGHTA and CDR2 is FQGNSA. V dropped 5 bases and J dropped 9; count of bases not matched to a gene: 11. DNA for the CDR3: TGTGCCAGCAGCCCCGGGCTAGCGGGGATCTCGCAGTACTTC. It translates to CASSPGLAGISQYF.

This clonotype has ten or more counts. The chain links TRBV2 to TRBJ2-2; D is uncertain. Germline V gene lookup returns CDR1 SNHLY and CDR2 FYNNEI. The CDR3 is 15 residues long. The germline V and J ends were trimmed by 6 bases and 2 bases, with 13 bases remaining between them. As DNA, the CDR3 is TGTGCCAGCAGGGAGAGAAGGTTTAACACCGGGGAGCTGTTTTTT. Translation gives CASRERRFNTGELFF. The variable domain in full, completed from reference TRBV2 and TRBJ2-2, reads EPEVTQTPSHQVTQMGQEVILRCVPISNHLYFYWYRQILGQKVEFLVSFYNNEISEKSEIFDDQFSVERPDGSNFTLKIRSTKLEDSAMYFCASRERRFNTGELFFGEGSRLTVL.

Comments on this clonotype: This may come from a read error, since a much larger clone is one base off. The genes are TRBV7-9 and TRBJ2-3, with unresolved D. Germline V gives CDR1 SEHNR, CDR2 FQNEAQ (reference sequence). V was shortened by 1 base and J by 2 bases, with 10 bases between the two germline ends. The CDR3 sequence is 15 residues long. For the CDR3, the DNA is TGTGCCAGCAGCTTAGAGCTGGTGCCCACAGATACGCAGTATTTT. Its protein is CASSLELVPTDTQYF.

This clonotype was seen only a few times. This chain links TRBV7-7 with TRBJ1-3; perhaps TRBD1 as D (5 bases). The germline gives CDR1 SSHAT, CDR2 FNYEAQ (reference sequence). The CDR3 runs 15 residues. V gave up 5 bases and J gave up 3 bases, with 14 bases separating them. The CDR3 DNA reads as TGTGCCAGCAGCCCCCACAGGTCCAATGGAAACACCATATATTTT. This gives the protein CASSPHRSNGNTIYF.

This clonotype came up many times. The gene calls are TRBV3-1 and TRBJ2-1; D uncertain. Germline V lookup: CDR1 LGHDT, CDR2 YNNKEL (reference sequence). The CDR3 has 14 residues. Trimming removed 1 base at V and 5 bases at J, with 9 bases between. The CDR3 loop is CASSQAYSNNEQFF. As DNA, the CDR3 is TGTGCCAGCAGCCAAGCCTACAGTAACAATGAGCAGTTCTTC.

J is TRBJ2-7 and V is TRBV11-2; D uncertain. The V gene's germline CDR1 is SGHAT and CDR2 FQNNGV. The CDR3 is 14 amino acids. Trimming removed 2 bases at V and 1 base at J, with 9 bases between. CDR3 amino acids: CASSLPGSSYEQYF. CDR3 DNA sequence: TGTGCCAGCAGCTTACCGGGTAGTTCCTACGAGCAGTACTTC. The variable domain in full, with the rest retrieved from reference TRBV11-2 and TRBJ2-7, is EAGVAQSPRYKIIEKRQSVAFWCNPISGHATLYWYQQILGQGPKLLIQFQNNGVVDDSQLPKDRFSAERLKGVDSTLKIQPAKLEDSAVYLCASSLPGSSYEQYFGPGTRLTVT.